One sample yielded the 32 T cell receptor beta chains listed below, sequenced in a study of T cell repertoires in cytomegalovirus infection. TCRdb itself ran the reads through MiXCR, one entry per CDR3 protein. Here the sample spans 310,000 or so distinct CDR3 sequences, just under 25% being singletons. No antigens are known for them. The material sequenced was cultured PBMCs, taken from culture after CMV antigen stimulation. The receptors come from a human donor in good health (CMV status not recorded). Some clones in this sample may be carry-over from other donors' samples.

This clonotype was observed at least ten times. Written as DNA, the CDR3 is TGTGCCAGCAGCTCGAACCCAGGGGGTTGGGCCCTCCACTTT. This codes for CASSSNPGGWALHF. This chain connects TRBV7-2 to TRBJ1-6; 7 bases are shared with TRBD1. This CDR3 comprises 14 residues. J gave up 14 bases and V 4 bases, and 11 bases lay outside the gene matches. The germline V gene has CDR1 SGHTA and CDR2 FQGNSA.

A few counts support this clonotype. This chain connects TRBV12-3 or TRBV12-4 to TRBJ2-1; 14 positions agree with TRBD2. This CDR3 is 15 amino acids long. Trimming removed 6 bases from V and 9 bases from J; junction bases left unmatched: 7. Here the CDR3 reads CASSPGTSGSVEQFF. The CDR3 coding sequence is TGTGCCAGCAGCCCCGGGACTAGCGGGAGTGTTGAGCAGTTCTTC.

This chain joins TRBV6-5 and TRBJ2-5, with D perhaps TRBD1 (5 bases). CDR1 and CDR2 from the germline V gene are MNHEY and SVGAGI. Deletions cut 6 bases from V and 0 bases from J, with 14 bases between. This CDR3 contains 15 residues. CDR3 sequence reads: CASRPRTLYQETQYF. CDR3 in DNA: TGTGCCAGCAGACCCAGGACACTGTACCAAGAGACCCAGTACTTC.

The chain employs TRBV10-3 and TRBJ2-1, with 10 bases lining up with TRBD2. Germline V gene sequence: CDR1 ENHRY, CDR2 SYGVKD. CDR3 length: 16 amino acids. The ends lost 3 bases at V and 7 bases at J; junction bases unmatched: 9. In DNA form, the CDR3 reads TGTGCCATCAGTGACCCAAGCGGGAGGGGGAAAAATGAGCAGTTCTTC. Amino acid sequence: CAISDPSGRGKNEQFF.

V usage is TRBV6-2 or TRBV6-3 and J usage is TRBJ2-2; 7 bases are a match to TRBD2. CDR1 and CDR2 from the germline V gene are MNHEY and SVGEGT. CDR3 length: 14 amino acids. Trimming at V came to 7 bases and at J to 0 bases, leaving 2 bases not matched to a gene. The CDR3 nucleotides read TGTGCCAGCAAGCGGGAAACGAACACCGGGGAGCTGTTTTTT. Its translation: CASKRETNTGELFF.

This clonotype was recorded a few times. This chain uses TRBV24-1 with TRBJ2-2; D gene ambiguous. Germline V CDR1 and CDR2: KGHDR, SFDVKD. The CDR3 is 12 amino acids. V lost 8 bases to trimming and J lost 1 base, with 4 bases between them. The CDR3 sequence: CATTGNTGELFF. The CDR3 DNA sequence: TGTGCCACCACCGGGAACACCGGGGAGCTGTTTTTT.

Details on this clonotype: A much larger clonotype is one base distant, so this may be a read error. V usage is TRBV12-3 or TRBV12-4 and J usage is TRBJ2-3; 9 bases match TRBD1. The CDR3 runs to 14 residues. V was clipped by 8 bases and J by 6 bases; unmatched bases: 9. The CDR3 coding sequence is TGTGCCAGCGGTAAACAGGGGGCGGGCGATACGCAGTATTTT. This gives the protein CASGKQGAGDTQYF.

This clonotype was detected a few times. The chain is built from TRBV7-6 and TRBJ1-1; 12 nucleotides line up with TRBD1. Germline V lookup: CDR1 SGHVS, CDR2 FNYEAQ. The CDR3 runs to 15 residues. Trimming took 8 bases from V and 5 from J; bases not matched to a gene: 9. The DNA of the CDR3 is TGTGCCAGCGGCACCGGGACAGGGGGCAGGACTGAAGCTTTCTTT. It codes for CASGTGTGGRTEAFF.

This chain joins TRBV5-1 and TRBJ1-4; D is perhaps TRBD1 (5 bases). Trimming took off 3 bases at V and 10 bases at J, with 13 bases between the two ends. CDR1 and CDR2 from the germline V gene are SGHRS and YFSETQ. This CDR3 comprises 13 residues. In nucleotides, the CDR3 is TGCGCCAGCAGCTCCGACGGGGGAGGAAAACTGTTTTTT. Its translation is CASSSDGGGKLFF.

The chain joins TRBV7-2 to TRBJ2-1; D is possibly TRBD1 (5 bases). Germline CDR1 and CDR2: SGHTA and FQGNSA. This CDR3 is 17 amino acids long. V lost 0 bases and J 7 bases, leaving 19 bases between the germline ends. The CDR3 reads CASSLAPAGVKGNEQFF. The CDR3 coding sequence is TGTGCCAGCAGCTTAGCCCCGGCAGGAGTGAAGGGGAATGAGCAGTTCTTC.

CDR3 DNA sequence: TGCGCCAGCAGCCAAGTTGGGGTCACAGATACGCAGTATTTT. Encoded protein: CASSQVGVTDTQYF. V usage is TRBV4-1 and J usage is TRBJ2-3; D is unclear. Germline loops: CDR1 MGHRA, CDR2 YSYEKL. The CDR3 is 14 amino acids. V lost 1 base and J 2 bases, leaving 7 bases between the germline ends.

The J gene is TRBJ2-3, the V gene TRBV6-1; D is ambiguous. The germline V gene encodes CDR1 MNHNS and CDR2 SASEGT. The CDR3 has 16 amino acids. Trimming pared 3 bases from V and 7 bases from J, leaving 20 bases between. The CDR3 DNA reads TGTGCCAGCAGTGACCCCGAAAAGGGTCTTCCGAATACGCAGTATTTT. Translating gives CASSDPEKGLPNTQYF.

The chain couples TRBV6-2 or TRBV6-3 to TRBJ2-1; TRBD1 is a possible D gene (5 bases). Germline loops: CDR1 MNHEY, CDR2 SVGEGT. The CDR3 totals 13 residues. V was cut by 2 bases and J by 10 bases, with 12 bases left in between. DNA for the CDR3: TGTGCCAGCAGTTACGGGGCCCGTAGGGAGCAGTTCTTC. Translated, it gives CASSYGARREQFF.

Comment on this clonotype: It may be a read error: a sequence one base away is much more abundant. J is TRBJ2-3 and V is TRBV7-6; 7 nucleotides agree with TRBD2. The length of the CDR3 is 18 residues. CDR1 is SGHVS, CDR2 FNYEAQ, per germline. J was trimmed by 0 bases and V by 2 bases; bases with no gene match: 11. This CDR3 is CASSLPWEGLTSTDTQYF. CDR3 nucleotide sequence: TGTGCCAGCAGCTTACCGTGGGAGGGCCTTACTAGCACAGATACGCAGTATTTT.

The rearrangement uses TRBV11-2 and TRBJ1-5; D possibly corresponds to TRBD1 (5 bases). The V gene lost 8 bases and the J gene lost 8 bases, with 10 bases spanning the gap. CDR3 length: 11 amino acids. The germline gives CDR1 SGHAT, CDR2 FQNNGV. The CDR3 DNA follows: TGTGCCAGCCCCAGGGTCGAGCCCCAGCATTTT. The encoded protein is CASPRVEPQHF. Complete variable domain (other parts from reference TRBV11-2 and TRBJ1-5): EAGVAQSPRYKIIEKRQSVAFWCNPISGHATLYWYQQILGQGPKLLIQFQNNGVVDDSQLPKDRFSAERLKGVDSTLKIQPAKLEDSAVYLCASPRVEPQHFGDGTRLSIL.

The CDR3 nucleotides read TGTGCCAGCAGCTCTACCCCGGGGGTCTATGGCTACACCTTC. Its translation: CASSSTPGVYGYTF. The chain is built from TRBV7-2 and TRBJ1-2, with TRBD1 as a possible D gene (5 bases). V was clipped by 4 bases and J by 4 bases, with 13 bases between them. Germline CDR1 reads SGHTA; CDR2 reads FQGNSA. The CDR3 has 14 amino acids.

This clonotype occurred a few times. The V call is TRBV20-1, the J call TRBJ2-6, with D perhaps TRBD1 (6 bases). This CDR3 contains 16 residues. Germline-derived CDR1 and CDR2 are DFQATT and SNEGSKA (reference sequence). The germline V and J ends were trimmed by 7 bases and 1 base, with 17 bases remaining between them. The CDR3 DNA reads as TGCAGTGTTACCCGGTCCCAGGGGTCTGGGGCCAACGTCCTGACTTTC. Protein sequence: CSVTRSQGSGANVLTF.

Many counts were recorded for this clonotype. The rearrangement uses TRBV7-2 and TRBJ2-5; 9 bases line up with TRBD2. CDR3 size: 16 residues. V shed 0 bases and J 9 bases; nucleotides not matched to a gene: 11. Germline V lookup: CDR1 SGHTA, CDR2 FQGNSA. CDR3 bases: TGTGCCAGCAGCTTAGCAGCGGGAGGCGGCGTGGCGGCCCAGTACTTC. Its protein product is CASSLAAGGGVAAQYF.

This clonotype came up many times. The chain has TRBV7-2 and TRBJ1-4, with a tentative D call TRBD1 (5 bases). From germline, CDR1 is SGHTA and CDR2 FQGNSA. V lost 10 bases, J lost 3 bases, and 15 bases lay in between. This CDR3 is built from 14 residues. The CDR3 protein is CATHAGGPNEKLFF. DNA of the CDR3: TGTGCCACCCACGCGGGGGGACCTAATGAAAAACTGTTTTTT. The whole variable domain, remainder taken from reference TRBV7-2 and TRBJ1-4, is GAGVSQSPSNKVTEKGKDVELRCDPISGHTALYWYRQSLGQGLEFLIYFQGNSAPDKSGLPSDRFSAERTGGSVSTLTIQRTQQEDSAVYLCATHAGGPNEKLFFGSGTQLSVL.

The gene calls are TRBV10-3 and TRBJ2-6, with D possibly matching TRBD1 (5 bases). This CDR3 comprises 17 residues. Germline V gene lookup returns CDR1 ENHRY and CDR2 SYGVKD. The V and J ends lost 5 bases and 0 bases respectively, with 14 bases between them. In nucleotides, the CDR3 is TGTGCCATCAGTCGGGCGGACACCAGCTCTGGGGCCAACGTCCTGACTTTC. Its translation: CAISRADTSSGANVLTF.

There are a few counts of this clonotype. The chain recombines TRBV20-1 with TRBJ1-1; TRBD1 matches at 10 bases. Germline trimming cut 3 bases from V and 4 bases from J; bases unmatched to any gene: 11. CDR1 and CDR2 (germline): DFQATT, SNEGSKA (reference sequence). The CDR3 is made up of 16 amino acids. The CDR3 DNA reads TGCAGTGCTAGGGTCGGGACAGGGGTAGTCAGCACTGAAGCTTTCTTT. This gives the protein CSARVGTGVVSTEAFF.

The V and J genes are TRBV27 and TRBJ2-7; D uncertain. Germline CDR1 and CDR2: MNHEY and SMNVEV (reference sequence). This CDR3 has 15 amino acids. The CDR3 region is CASSLRHHSSYEQNV. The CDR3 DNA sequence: TGTGCCAGCAGTTTAAGACACCATAGCTCCTACGAGCAGAACGTC.

CDR3 amino acids: CASNPPGRQETQYF. The CDR3 DNA is TGTGCCAGTAACCCCCCTGGCAGGCAAGAGACCCAGTACTTC. This rearrangement joins TRBV19 to TRBJ2-5, with D unclear. The germline CDR1 and CDR2 sequences are LNHDA and SQIVND (reference sequence). Deletions cut 7 bases from V and 2 bases from J, with 14 bases between. The CDR3 covers 14 residues.

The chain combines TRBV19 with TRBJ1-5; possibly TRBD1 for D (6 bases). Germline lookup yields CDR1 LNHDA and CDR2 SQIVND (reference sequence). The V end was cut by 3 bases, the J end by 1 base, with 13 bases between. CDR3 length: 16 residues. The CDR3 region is CASSIDRFGSNQPQHF. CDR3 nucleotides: TGTGCCAGTAGTATCGACAGGTTCGGAAGCAATCAGCCCCAGCATTTT.

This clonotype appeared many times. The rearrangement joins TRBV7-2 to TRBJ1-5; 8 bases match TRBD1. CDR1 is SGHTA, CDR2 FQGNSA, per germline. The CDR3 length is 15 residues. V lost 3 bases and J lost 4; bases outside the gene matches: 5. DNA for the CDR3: TGTGCCAGCAGCTTGTTAGGACAGGGTAATCAGCCCCAGCATTTT. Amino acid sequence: CASSLLGQGNQPQHF.

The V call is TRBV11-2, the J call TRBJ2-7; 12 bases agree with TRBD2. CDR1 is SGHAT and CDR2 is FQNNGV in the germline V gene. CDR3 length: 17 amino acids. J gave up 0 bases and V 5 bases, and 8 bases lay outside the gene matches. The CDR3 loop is CASSKRLAGASSYEQYF. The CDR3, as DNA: TGTGCCAGCAGCAAACGACTAGCGGGAGCGAGCTCCTACGAGCAGTACTTC.

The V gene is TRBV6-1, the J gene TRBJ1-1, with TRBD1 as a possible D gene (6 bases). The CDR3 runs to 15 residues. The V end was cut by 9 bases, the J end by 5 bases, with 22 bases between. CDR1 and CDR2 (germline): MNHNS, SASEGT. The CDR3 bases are TGTGCCAGTAGTCGGAGAAGGGGGGCGCAAACTGAAGCTTTCTTT. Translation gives CASSRRRGAQTEAFF.

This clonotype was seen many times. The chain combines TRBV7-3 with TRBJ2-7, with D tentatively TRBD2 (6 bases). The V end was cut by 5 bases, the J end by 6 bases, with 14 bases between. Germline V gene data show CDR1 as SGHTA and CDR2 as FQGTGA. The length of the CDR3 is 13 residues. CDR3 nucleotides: TGTGCCAGCAGCCGCCTGAGGGGAGGCGAGCAGTACTTC. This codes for CASSRLRGGEQYF.

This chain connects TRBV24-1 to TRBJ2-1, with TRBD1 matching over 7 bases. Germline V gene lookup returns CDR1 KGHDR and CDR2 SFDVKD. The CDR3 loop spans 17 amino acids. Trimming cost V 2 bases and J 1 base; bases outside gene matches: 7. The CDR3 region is CATSDSAGGWSYNEQFF. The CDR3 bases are TGTGCCACCAGTGATTCGGCAGGGGGATGGTCCTACAATGAGCAGTTCTTC.

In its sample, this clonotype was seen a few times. The CDR3 region has the DNA TGTGCCAGCAGCTTTGGGACCGGCGGGAGAGGGGATACGCAGTATTTT. This sequence encodes CASSFGTGGRGDTQYF. The chain combines TRBV11-2 with TRBJ2-3, with TRBD2 identical over 7 bases. From germline, CDR1 is SGHAT and CDR2 FQNNGV. The CDR3 consists of 16 residues. Trimming at V came to 3 bases and at J to 6 bases, leaving 12 bases not matched to a gene.

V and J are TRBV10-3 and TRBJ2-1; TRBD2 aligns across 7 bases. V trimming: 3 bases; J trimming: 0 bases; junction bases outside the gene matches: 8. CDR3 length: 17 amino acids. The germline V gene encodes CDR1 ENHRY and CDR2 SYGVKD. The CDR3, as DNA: TGTGCCATCAGTGATTTCCTAGCGGAAGGCTCCTACAATGAGCAGTTCTTC. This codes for CAISDFLAEGSYNEQFF.

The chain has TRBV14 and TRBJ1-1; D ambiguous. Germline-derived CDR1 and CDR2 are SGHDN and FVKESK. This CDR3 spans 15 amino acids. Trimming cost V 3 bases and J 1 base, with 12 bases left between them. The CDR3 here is CASSHREPGNTEAFF. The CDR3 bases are TGTGCCAGCAGCCACCGGGAGCCAGGGAACACTGAAGCTTTCTTT.